This TCR beta chain is from a study of post-analysis software for immune sequencing data. Background on the study: Some patients lacked subtype; others had relapsing-remitting, secondary progressive or progressive-relapsing disease.

The study's findings and limits: Significantly decreased normalized Chao1 diversity was recorded for multiple sclerosis patients relative to controls. TRBV segments more frequent in patients than in controls numbered about 5 and included TRBV5-6, TRBV5-1 and TRBV20-1.

Note on this clonotype: Its specificity is not known.

Each TCR beta cDNA library carried unique molecular identifiers. Input amounts of 1 to 10 million T cells were used. These gave approximately 500,000 cDNA molecules, so each molecule approximated one T cell. Each CDR3 protein gets one entry after TCRdb re-called the PCR reads with MiXCR. The sample includes under 900,000 distinct CDR3 sequences, approximately 50% seen only once; the top ten take about 4.5%. CDR3 length: 14 amino acids. The trim removed 1 base at V and 3 bases at J, leaving 3 bases unmatched. Looked up from germline, CDR1 is SGDLS and CDR2 is YYNGEE. Sequencing was done on a sample of blood. The chain has TRBV9 and TRBJ2-5, with 7 nucleotides matching TRBD1. The TCR was taken from a girl between 5 and 17 years old with multiple sclerosis. DNA of the CDR3: TGTGCCAGCAGCGTAAGGGGGCTAAAAGAGACCCAGTACTTC. Protein: CASSVRGLKETQYF.